These 4 T cell receptor beta chains originate from one sample sequenced in a study of CD8+CD57+ T cells in acquired aplastic anemia. CD8+CD57+ cell expansion, shown by flow cytometry, had occurred in the patients selected for sequencing. TCR beta VDJ and CDR3 were profiled, and genomic DNA was the template. TCRdb re-called the reads with MiXCR, one entry per CDR3 protein. The profile covers some 160,000 distinct CDR3 sequences, with 45% to 55% appearing a single time and approximately 2.8% taken by the ten largest. Sequenced input: sorted CD4+, CD8+, or CD8+CD57+ T cells (not recorded which) from PBMCs. The receptors shown here come from a human donor with aplastic anemia.

The chain links TRBV19 to TRBJ2-5; the D is unclear. The ends were cut back, 4 bases at V and 4 bases at J, with 13 bases in the middle. Germline CDR1 reads LNHDA; CDR2 reads SQIVND (reference sequence). This CDR3 is built from 14 residues. CDR3 DNA: TGTGCCAGTAGTAACTACGAGGCTGGAGAGACCCAGTACTTC. Its translation is CASSNYEAGETQYF.

The genes are TRBV7-2 and TRBJ1-6; D is unresolved. This CDR3 has 14 residues. The germline V and J ends were trimmed by 6 bases and 7 bases, with 13 bases remaining between them. Germline assignment: CDR1 SGHTA and CDR2 FQGNSA. CDR3 in DNA: TGTGCCAGCAGATGGACCAACGGAAATTCACCCCTCCACTTT. Protein: CASRWTNGNSPLHF.

Worth noting for this clonotype: A single base separates this from a much larger clone, so it may be a read error. This rearrangement joins TRBV5-1 to TRBJ2-1; D perhaps matches TRBD2 (5 bases). Per germline, CDR1 SGHRS and CDR2 YFSETQ. This CDR3 contains 15 residues. CDR3 sequence reads: CASSLALASYNQQFF. DNA of the CDR3: TGCGCCAGCAGCTTGGCGCTAGCCTCCTACAATCAGCAGTTCTTC.

The rearrangement joins TRBV15 to TRBJ2-3; D is ambiguous. This CDR3 comprises 16 residues. Looked up from germline, CDR1 is LNHNV and CDR2 is YYDKDF (reference sequence). Between the trimmed V and J ends, which lost 1 base and 0 bases, there was a span of 11 bases. CDR3 sequence reads: CATSRGVGRSTDTQYF. The CDR3 coding sequence is TGTGCCACCAGCAGAGGGGTTGGTAGAAGCACAGATACGCAGTATTTT.